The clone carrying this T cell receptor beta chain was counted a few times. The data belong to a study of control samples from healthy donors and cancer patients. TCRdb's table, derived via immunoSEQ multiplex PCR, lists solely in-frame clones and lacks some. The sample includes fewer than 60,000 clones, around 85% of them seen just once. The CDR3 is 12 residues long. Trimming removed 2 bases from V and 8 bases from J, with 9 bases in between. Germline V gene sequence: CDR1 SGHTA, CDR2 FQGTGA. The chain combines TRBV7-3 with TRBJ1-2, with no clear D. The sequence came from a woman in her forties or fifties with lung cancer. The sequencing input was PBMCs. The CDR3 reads CASSLGVGGYTF. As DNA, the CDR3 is TGTGCCAGCAGCTTAGGGGTGGGAGGCTACACCTTC.